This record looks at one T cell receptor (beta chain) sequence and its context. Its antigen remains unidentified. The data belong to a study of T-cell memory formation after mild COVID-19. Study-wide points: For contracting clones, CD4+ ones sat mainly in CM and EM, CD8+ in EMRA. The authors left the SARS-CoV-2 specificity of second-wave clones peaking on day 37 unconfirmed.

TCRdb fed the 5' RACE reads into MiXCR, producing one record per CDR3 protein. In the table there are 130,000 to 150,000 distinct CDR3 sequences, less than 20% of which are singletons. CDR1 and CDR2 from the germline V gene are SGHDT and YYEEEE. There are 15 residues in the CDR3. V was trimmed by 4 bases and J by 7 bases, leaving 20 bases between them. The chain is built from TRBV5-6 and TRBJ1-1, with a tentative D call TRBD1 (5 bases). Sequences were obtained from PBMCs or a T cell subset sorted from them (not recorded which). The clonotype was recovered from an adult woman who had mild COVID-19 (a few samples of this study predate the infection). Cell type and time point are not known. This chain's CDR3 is CASSRLDGAAGEAFF. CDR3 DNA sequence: TGTGCCAGCAGCCGGCTCGACGGGGCCGCGGGTGAAGCTTTCTTT.